The next 2 T cell receptor beta chains were all read from a single sample in a study of blood T cell dynamics during melanoma immunotherapy. This sample's time point: pre-treatment baseline. The repertoire was sequenced with immunoSEQ multiplex PCR; TCRdb's copy has only in-frame clones and lacks some. Of 6,300 or so clones listed, nearly 95% are singletons. Here the sequenced sample was cell-free DNA from blood, taken from a patient treated with checkpoint blockade. These receptors were taken from a human donor with melanoma.

The rearrangement joins TRBV7-2 to TRBJ2-3; D gene uncertain. Germline values: CDR1 SGHTA, CDR2 FQGNSA. The CDR3 runs 16 residues. V lost 3 bases and J 4 bases, leaving 17 bases between the germline ends. CDR3 residues: CASSLSRLRRADTQYF. The CDR3 coding sequence is TGTGCCAGCAGCTTGTCCCGGCTCCGCCGCGCAGATACGCAGTATTTT.

J is TRBJ2-5 and V is TRBV2; TRBD1 or TRBD2 may be the D gene (5 bases each). Between the trimmed V and J ends, which lost 9 bases and 2 bases, there was a span of 16 bases. The length of the CDR3 is 14 residues. CDR1 is SNHLY, CDR2 FYNNEI, per germline. The CDR3 loop is CARVSGPGQETQYF. Written as DNA, the CDR3 is TGTGCCAGGGTATCGGGACCCGGACAAGAGACCCAGTACTTC.